This T cell receptor (beta chain) was retrieved from a study of T-cell reconstitution after alpha-beta-depleted transplantation in children. This clonotype came up a few times. Unique molecular identifiers were used in preparing the TCRbeta library. TCRdb recomputed calls from the PCR reads with MiXCR, one row per CDR3 protein. The table records hundreds of thousands of distinct CDR3 sequences, about 9.5% of them present only once. Trimming at V came to 2 bases and at J to 5 bases, leaving 6 bases not matched to a gene. This CDR3 comprises 15 residues. The germline gives CDR1 MNHEY, CDR2 SVGAGI. The chain is built from TRBV6-5 and TRBJ1-5; 7 nucleotides align to TRBD1. The sequence was collected from a human donor who donated a stem cell graft to a child with acute lymphoblastic leukemia. Specimen: PBMCs from the stem cell graft donor, collected from the stem cell graft. The CDR3 loop reads CASSYTTGTDQPQHF. CDR3 bases: TGTGCCAGCAGTTACACGACAGGGACTGATCAGCCCCAGCATTTT.